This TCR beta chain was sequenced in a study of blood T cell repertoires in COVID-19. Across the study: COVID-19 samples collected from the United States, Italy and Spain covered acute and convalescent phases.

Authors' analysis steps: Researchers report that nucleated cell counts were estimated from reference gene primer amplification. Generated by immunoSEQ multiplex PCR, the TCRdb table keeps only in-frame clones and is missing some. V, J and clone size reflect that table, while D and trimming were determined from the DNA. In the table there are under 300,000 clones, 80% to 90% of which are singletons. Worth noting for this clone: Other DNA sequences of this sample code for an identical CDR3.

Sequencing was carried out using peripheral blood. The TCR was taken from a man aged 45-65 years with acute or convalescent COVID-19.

Here the CDR3 DNA reads TGTGCCAGCAGGAGGACAGGGAACACTGAAGCTTTCTTT. Its protein product is CASRRTGNTEAFF. This chain links TRBV6-5 with TRBJ1-1; 7 bases are shared with TRBD1. Trimming at V came to 6 bases and at J to 1 base, leaving 2 bases not matched to a gene. Looked up from germline, CDR1 is MNHEY and CDR2 is SVGAGI. The CDR3 extends over 13 amino acids.